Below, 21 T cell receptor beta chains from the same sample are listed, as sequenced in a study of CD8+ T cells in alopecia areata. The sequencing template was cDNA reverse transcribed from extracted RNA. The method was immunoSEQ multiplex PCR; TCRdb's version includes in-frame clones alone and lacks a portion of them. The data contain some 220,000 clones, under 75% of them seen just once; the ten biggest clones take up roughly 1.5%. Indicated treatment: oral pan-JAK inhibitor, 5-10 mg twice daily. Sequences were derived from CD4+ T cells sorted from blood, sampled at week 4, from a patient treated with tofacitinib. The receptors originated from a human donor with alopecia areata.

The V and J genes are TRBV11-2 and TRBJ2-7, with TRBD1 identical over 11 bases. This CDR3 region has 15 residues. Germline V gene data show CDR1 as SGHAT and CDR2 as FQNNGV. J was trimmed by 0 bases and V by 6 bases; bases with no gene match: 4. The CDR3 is CASSFGTGGSYEQYF. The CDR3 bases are TGTGCCAGCAGTTTTGGGACAGGGGGCTCCTACGAGCAGTACTTC.

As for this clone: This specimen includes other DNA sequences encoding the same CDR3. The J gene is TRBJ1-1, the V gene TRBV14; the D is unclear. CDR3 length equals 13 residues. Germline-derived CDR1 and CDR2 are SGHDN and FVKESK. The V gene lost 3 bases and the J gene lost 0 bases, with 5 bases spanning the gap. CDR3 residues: CASSQGVNTEAFF. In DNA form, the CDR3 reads TGTGCCAGCAGCCAGGGAGTGAACACTGAAGCTTTCTTT.

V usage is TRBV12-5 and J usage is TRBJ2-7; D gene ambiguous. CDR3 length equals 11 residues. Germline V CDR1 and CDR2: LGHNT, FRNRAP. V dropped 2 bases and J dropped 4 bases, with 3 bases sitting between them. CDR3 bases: TGTGCTAGTGGTTTGAAGTACGAGCAGTACTTC. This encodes CASGLKYEQYF.

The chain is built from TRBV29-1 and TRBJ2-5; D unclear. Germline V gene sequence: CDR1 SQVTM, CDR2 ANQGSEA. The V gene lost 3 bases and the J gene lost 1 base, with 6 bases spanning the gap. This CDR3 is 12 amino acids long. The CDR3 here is CSVDPSQETQYF. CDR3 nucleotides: TGCAGCGTTGATCCCAGCCAAGAGACCCAGTACTTC.

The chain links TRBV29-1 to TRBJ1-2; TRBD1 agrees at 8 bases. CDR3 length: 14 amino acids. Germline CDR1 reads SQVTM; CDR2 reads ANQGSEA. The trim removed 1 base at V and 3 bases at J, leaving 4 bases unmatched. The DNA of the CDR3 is TGCAGCGTTGAAGGGACAGGGTTGGACTATGGCTACACCTTC. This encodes CSVEGTGLDYGYTF.

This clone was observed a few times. CDR3: CASTEGTVYNEQFF. CDR3 DNA: TGTGCCAGTACCGAGGGGACAGTTTACAATGAGCAGTTCTTC. V gene TRBV19 combines with J gene TRBJ2-1; TRBD1 matches 7 bases. The CDR3 is 14 amino acids. Germline loops: CDR1 LNHDA, CDR2 SQIVND (reference sequence). V lost 7 bases and J lost 4; bases outside the gene matches: 7.

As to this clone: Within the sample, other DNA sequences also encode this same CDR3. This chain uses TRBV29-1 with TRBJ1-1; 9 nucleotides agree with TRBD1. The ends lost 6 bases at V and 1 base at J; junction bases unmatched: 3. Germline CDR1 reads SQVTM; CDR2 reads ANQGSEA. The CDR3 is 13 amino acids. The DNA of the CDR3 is TGCAGCGTGGCACAGGGGGCGAACACTGAAGCTTTCTTT. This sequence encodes CSVAQGANTEAFF.

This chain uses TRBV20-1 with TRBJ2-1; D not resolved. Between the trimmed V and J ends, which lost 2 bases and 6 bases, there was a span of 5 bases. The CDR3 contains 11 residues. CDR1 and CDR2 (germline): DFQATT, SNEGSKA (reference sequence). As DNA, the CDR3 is TGCAGTGCTAGACTGTTCAATGAGCAGTTCTTC. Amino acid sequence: CSARLFNEQFF.

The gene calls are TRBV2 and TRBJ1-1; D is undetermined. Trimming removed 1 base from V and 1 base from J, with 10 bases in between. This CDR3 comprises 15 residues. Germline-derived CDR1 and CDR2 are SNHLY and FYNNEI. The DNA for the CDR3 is TGTGCCAGCAGTGAAGTAGGGATGGCGAACACTGAAGCTTTCTTT. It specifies CASSEVGMANTEAFF.

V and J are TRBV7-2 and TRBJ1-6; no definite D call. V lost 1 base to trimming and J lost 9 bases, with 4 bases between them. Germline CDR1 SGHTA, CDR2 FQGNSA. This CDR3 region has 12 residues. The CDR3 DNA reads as TGTGCCAGCAGCTTAGAGGCTTCACCCCTCCACTTT. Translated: CASSLEASPLHF. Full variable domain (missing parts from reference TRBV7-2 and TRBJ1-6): GAGVSQSPSNKVTEKGKDVELRCDPISGHTALYWYRQSLGQGLEFLIYFQGNSAPDKSGLPSDRFSAERTGGSVSTLTIQRTQQEDSAVYLCASSLEASPLHFGNGTRLTVT.

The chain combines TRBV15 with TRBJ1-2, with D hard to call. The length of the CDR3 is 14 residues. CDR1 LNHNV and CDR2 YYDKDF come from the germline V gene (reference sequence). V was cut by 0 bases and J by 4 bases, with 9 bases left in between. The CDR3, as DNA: TGTGCCACCAGCAGAGATCCCAGCGGCTATGGCTACACCTTC. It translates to CATSRDPSGYGYTF.

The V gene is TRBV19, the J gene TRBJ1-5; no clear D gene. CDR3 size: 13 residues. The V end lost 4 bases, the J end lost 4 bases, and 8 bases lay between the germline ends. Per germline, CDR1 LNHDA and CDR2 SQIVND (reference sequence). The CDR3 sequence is CASSTTENQPQHF. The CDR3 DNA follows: TGTGCCAGTAGTACCACTGAGAATCAGCCCCAGCATTTT.

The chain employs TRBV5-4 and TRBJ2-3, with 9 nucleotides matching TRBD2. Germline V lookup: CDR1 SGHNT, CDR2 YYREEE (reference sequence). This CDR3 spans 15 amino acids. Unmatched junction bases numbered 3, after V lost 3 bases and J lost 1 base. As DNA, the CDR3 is TGTGCCAGCAGCTACAGGACTAGCGGCACAGATACGCAGTATTTT. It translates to CASSYRTSGTDTQYF. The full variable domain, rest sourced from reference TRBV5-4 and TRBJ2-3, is ETGVTQSPTHLIKTRGQQVTLRCSSQSGHNTVSWYQQALGQGPQFIFQYYREEENGRGNFPPRFSGLQFPNYSSELNVNALELDDSALYLCASSYRTSGTDTQYFGPGTRLTVL.

This chain's CDR3 is CASSQDGGEQYF. In DNA form, the CDR3 reads TGCGCCAGCAGCCAAGATGGGGGGGAGCAGTACTTC. V usage is TRBV4-3 and J usage is TRBJ2-7; D possibly corresponds to TRBD2 (6 bases). V lost 0 bases, J lost 7 bases, and 7 bases lay in between. Looked up from germline, CDR1 is LGHNA and CDR2 is YSLEER. The CDR3 covers 12 residues.

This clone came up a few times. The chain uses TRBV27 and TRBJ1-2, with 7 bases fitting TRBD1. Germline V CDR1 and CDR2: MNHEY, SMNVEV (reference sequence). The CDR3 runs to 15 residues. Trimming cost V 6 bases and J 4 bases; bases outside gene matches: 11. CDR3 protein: CASRYRGTSSYGYTF. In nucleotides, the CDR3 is TGTGCCAGCAGATACAGGGGAACAAGTAGCTATGGCTACACCTTC.

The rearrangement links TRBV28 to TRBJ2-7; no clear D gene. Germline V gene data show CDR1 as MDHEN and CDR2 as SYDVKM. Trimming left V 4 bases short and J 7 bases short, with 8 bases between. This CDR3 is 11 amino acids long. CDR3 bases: TGTGCCAGCAGTTCTCTCGGGGAGCAGTACTTC. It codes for CASSSLGEQYF.

The CDR3 reads CASSLYRGLDTGELFF. CDR3 bases: TGTGCCAGCAGCCTCTACCGGGGCCTCGACACCGGGGAGCTGTTTTTT. The rearrangement joins TRBV5-6 to TRBJ2-2; D is tentatively TRBD1 or TRBD2 (5 bases each). Trimming pared 4 bases from V and 3 bases from J, leaving 16 bases between. The CDR3 length is 16 residues. Germline CDR1 and CDR2: SGHDT and YYEEEE.

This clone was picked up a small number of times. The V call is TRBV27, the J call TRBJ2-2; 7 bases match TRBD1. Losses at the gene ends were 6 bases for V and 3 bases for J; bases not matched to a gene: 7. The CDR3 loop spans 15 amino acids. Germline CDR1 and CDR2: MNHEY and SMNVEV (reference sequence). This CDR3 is CASRIRQGYTGELFF. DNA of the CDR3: TGTGCCAGCAGAATTAGACAGGGCTACACCGGGGAGCTGTTTTTT.

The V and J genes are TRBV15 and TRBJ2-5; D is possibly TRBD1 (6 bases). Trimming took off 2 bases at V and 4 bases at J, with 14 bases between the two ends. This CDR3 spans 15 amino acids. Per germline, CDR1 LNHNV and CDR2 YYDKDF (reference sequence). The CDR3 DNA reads TGTGCCACCAGCAGACCCCCAGGGGCGGCAGAGACCCAGTACTTC. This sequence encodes CATSRPPGAAETQYF.

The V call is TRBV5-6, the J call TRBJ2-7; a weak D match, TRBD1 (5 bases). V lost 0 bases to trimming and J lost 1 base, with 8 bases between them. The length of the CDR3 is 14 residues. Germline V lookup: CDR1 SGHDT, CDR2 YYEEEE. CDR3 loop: CASSLGAGSYEQYF. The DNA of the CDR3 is TGTGCCAGCAGCTTGGGCGCAGGGTCCTACGAGCAGTACTTC.

For the CDR3, the DNA is TGTGCCTGGAGTCTACGACAGGGTCACGAGCAGTACTTC. It encodes CAWSLRQGHEQYF. This chain uses TRBV30 with TRBJ2-7; 7 bases fit TRBD1. Germline V gene sequence: CDR1 GTSNPN, CDR2 SVGIG (reference sequence). The CDR3 sequence is 13 residues long. The J segment lost 5 bases and the V segment lost 2 bases, leaving 6 bases of the junction unmatched.